A few counts support the clone carrying this T cell receptor (beta chain). Antigen specificity is unknown. The data derive from a study of T cells in Graves' hyperthyroidism and ophthalmopathy. TCR beta CDR3 sequences were amplified from RNA transcripts. The HTBI primer set served for first-round RT-PCR of the TCR CDR3. In TCRdb, the multiplex PCR reads were re-called with MiXCR into one record per CDR3 protein. Of some 600,000 distinct CDR3 sequences listed, about 14% are singletons. The V gene's germline CDR1 is SGHTA and CDR2 FQGNSA. This CDR3 has 13 residues. V trimming: 5 bases; J trimming: 8 bases; junction bases outside the gene matches: 5. Whole-study results and caveats: Within blood appeared most thyroid clonotypes that had expanded above 0.001.

Sequenced: blood. The source of this sequence is a woman aged 25 to 39 with Graves' hyperthyroidism that later progressed to Graves' ophthalmopathy. V gene TRBV7-2 combines with J gene TRBJ1-4, with 7 nucleotides matching TRBD1. Here the CDR3 DNA reads TGTGCCAGCAGCACCCGACAGGGAGAAAAACTGTTTTTT. It translates to CASSTRQGEKLFF.